One and the same sample provided the 17 T cell receptor beta chains below, sequenced in a study of response to subunit inactivated influenza vaccine. TCRdb reanalysed the RT-PCR reads using MiXCR and keeps one entry per CDR3 protein. The sample records 650,000 to 700,000 distinct CDR3 sequences, roughly 14% being singletons. The sample in question was PBMCs from blood, obtained about 13 days after vaccination. These receptors were obtained from a man over 45 who received an inactivated influenza vaccine.

CDR3: CASSSIYSGLAHEQYF. CDR3 sequence (DNA): TGTGCCAGCAGTTCCATCTACTCGGGACTTGCTCACGAGCAGTACTTC. The chain links TRBV27 to TRBJ2-7; a weak D match, TRBD2 (6 bases). Trimming took off 4 bases at V and 5 bases at J, with 21 bases between the two ends. This CDR3 is 16 amino acids long. In germline, CDR1 is MNHEY, CDR2 SMNVEV (reference sequence).

The CDR3 region has the DNA TGCGCCAGCAGCCAAGAGTTTGCGGGGAATGAGCAGTTCTTC. Its protein is CASSQEFAGNEQFF. The rearrangement uses TRBV4-3 and TRBJ2-1, with a possible D match to TRBD2 (6 bases). V dropped 0 bases and J dropped 7 bases, with 10 bases sitting between them. CDR3 length: 14 amino acids. CDR1 and CDR2 (germline): LGHNA, YSLEER.

This clonotype showed up just a few times. The chain carries TRBV6-5 and TRBJ1-6, with TRBD1 as a possible D gene (6 bases). Deletions cut 6 bases from V and 4 bases from J, with 10 bases between. CDR1 and CDR2 from the germline V gene are MNHEY and SVGAGI. The CDR3 extends over 14 amino acids. CDR3: CASRKQGYNSPLHF. The CDR3 region has the DNA TGTGCCAGCAGAAAACAGGGTTATAATTCACCCCTCCACTTT.

CDR3 protein: CASSHLLSSYEQYF. DNA for the CDR3: TGTGCCAGCAGTCACTTGTTAAGCTCCTACGAGCAGTACTTC. The chain employs TRBV28 and TRBJ2-7; no firm D call. CDR3 size: 14 residues. The V gene lost 5 bases and the J gene lost 0 bases, with 11 bases spanning the gap. Germline V gene data show CDR1 as MDHEN and CDR2 as SYDVKM.

This clonotype appeared a few times. This chain connects TRBV20-1 to TRBJ2-7; D is perhaps TRBD2 (5 bases). The V gene's germline CDR1 is DFQATT and CDR2 SNEGSKA (reference sequence). This CDR3 is 15 amino acids long. V was trimmed by 0 bases and J by 5 bases, leaving 17 bases between them. This chain's CDR3 is CSARDTRVTTNEQYF. The CDR3, as DNA: TGCAGTGCTAGAGATACTAGGGTGACTACTAACGAGCAGTACTTC.

The table lists this clonotype with a few counts. The chain has TRBV7-9 and TRBJ2-5, with TRBD2 as a possible D gene (5 bases). The CDR3 has 13 amino acids. Germline V gene lookup returns CDR1 SEHNR and CDR2 FQNEAQ (reference sequence). Trimming stripped 5 bases from V and 4 bases from J, with 11 bases between. This chain's CDR3 is CASSPGIVETQYF. The CDR3 DNA reads TGTGCCAGCAGCCCGGGGATAGTAGAGACCCAGTACTTC.

This clonotype came up a few times. The J gene is TRBJ2-3, the V gene TRBV12-3 or TRBV12-4, with D possibly TRBD1 on 6 matching bases. V was pared by 8 bases and J by 2 bases, with 26 bases between. The CDR3 is 18 amino acids. This CDR3 reads CASARPRDTKVITDTQYF. The CDR3 DNA reads as TGTGCCAGCGCGAGGCCCCGGGACACCAAAGTCATCACAGATACGCAGTATTTT.

This clonotype was detected only a few times. The chain has TRBV11-2 and TRBJ2-7; unclear D gene. Per the germline V gene, CDR1 is SGHAT and CDR2 is FQNNGV. The V gene lost 3 bases and the J gene lost 3 bases, with 12 bases spanning the gap. The CDR3 has 14 residues. As DNA, the CDR3 is TGTGCCAGCAGCTTTGGCGACCAGATCTACGAGCAGTACTTC. It is translated as CASSFGDQIYEQYF.

CDR3 residues: CSVASNSYEQYF. The CDR3, as DNA: TGCAGCGTTGCGTCTAATTCCTACGAGCAGTACTTC. This chain uses TRBV29-1 with TRBJ2-7; the D is unclear. CDR1 and CDR2 from the germline V gene are SQVTM and ANQGSEA. V was shortened by 4 bases and J by 1 base, with 8 bases between the two germline ends. The CDR3 totals 12 residues.

This clonotype has only a few counts. The rearrangement joins TRBV5-1 to TRBJ2-1; no clear D gene. Trimming took 4 bases from V and 6 from J, leaving 14 bases between them. CDR1 and CDR2 from the germline V gene are SGHRS and YFSETQ. This CDR3 has 14 amino acids. DNA for the CDR3: TGCGCCAGCAGCAGTCCGGGTGGGGTCAATGAGCAGTTCTTC. Translated: CASSSPGGVNEQFF.

The gene calls are TRBV3-1 and TRBJ2-1; D is possibly TRBD1 or TRBD2 (6 bases each). V was trimmed by 1 base and J by 7 bases, leaving 23 bases between them. There are 18 residues in the CDR3. Germline-derived CDR1 and CDR2 are LGHDT and YNNKEL (reference sequence). The CDR3 here is CASSQAGIWGARLNEQFF. The CDR3 coding sequence is TGTGCCAGCAGCCAAGCGGGCATTTGGGGGGCCAGATTGAATGAGCAGTTCTTC.

The chain carries TRBV20-1 and TRBJ2-3; no definite D call. Germline V gene data show CDR1 as DFQATT and CDR2 as SNEGSKA (reference sequence). The CDR3 is made up of 14 amino acids. Here the CDR3 reads CIHTGSRSTDTQYF. For the CDR3, the DNA is TGCATTCACACGGGCAGCCGAAGCACAGATACGCAGTATTTT.

J is TRBJ2-5 and V is TRBV20-1; tentatively, D is TRBD2 (5 bases). In germline, CDR1 is DFQATT, CDR2 SNEGSKA (reference sequence). V was shortened by 6 bases and J by 3 bases, with 14 bases between the two germline ends. The CDR3 has 13 residues. The CDR3: CSANPGIKETQYF. The CDR3 region has the DNA TGCAGTGCAAATCCCGGGATAAAAGAGACCCAGTACTTC.

This chain links TRBV7-8 with TRBJ1-3, with D uncertain. This CDR3 is 14 amino acids long. The V gene's germline CDR1 is SGHVS and CDR2 FQNEAQ. V shed 0 bases and J shed 4 bases, with 7 bases lying between them. This CDR3 is CASSLASIGNTIYF. The CDR3 DNA reads as TGTGCCAGCAGCTTAGCAAGCATCGGAAACACCATATATTTT.

V gene TRBV20-1 combines with J gene TRBJ2-7; 7 nucleotides align to TRBD2. Germline trimming cut 7 bases from V and 0 bases from J; bases unmatched to any gene: 12. CDR1 is DFQATT and CDR2 is SNEGSKA in the germline V gene (reference sequence). The CDR3 runs to 15 residues. This CDR3 is CSVTFFREASYEQYF. The CDR3 DNA reads as TGCAGTGTTACGTTCTTCCGGGAGGCCTCCTACGAGCAGTACTTC.

This clonotype was picked up a small number of times. The chain links TRBV10-3 to TRBJ2-5; D not certain. V lost 5 bases and J 2 bases, leaving 12 bases between the germline ends. Germline lookup yields CDR1 ENHRY and CDR2 SYGVKD. The CDR3 runs 14 residues. CDR3 in DNA: TGTGCCATCAGTCTCTCGCGGAGTCAAGAGACCCAGTACTTC. It is translated as CAISLSRSQETQYF.

This chain uses TRBV6-5 with TRBJ1-2, with D unclear. Looked up from germline, CDR1 is MNHEY and CDR2 is SVGAGI. This CDR3 has 13 residues. V was trimmed by 0 bases and J by 3 bases, leaving 5 bases between them. The CDR3 region has the DNA TGTGCCAGCAGTTACTCGTCTCACTATGGCTACACCTTC. Translation: CASSYSSHYGYTF.